These 6 T cell receptor beta chains originate from one sample sequenced in a study of beta chain features in type 1 diabetes. Whole-study findings and limits: Moderately but significantly shorter TCRB CDR3s were found in Type 1 diabetes patients in all four CD4+ subsets.

The sequenced template was cDNA made from the entire isolated RNA. Data came from immunoSEQ multiplex PCR; TCRdb stores just in-frame clones and leaves some out. The table records about 120,000 clones, about 17% of them present only once. Antigens of these TCRs are unknown. The sample comprised central memory CD4+ T cells from blood. All receptors come from a man aged 25-45 years with type 1 diabetes.

V usage is TRBV9 and J usage is TRBJ2-7; the D is unclear. The germline CDR1 and CDR2 sequences are SGDLS and YYNGEE. V lost 0 bases and J lost 2, with 15 bases in between. CDR3 length equals 16 residues. The CDR3 DNA is TGTGCCAGCAGCGTAGGTTCCGGTGCAGATACCTACGAGCAGTACTTC. The encoded protein is CASSVGSGADTYEQYF.

The chain links TRBV2 to TRBJ2-7; D perhaps matches TRBD1 (6 bases). V dropped 8 bases and J dropped 2 bases, with 19 bases sitting between them. The CDR3 totals 15 residues. The germline gives CDR1 SNHLY, CDR2 FYNNEI. The CDR3 protein is CASSRDTAAPYEQYF. DNA of the CDR3: TGTGCCAGCTCCCGGGACACCGCGGCCCCCTACGAGCAGTACTTC.

J is TRBJ2-7 and V is TRBV4-2; no clear D gene. The V gene lost 4 bases and the J gene lost 0 bases, with 13 bases spanning the gap. The CDR3 is 15 amino acids. Germline V CDR1 and CDR2: LGHNA, YNFKEQ. The CDR3 region has the DNA TGTGCCAGCAGCCCCCGTCAGTCCTCCTCCTACGAGCAGTACTTC. As protein: CASSPRQSSSYEQYF.

There are a few counts of this clone. The V and J genes are TRBV30 and TRBJ2-2; 11 bases fit TRBD1. Germline trimming cut 4 bases from V and 7 bases from J; bases unmatched to any gene: 5. CDR1 and CDR2 (germline): GTSNPN, SVGIG (reference sequence). There are 14 residues in the CDR3. DNA for the CDR3: TGTGCCTGGAATACGGGACAGGGGGGCGGGGAGCTGTTTTTT. Translating it yields CAWNTGQGGGELFF. Complete variable domain (other parts from reference TRBV30 and TRBJ2-2): SQTIHQWPATLVQPVGSPLSLECTVEGTSNPNLYWYRQAAGRGLQLLFYSVGIGQISSEVPQNLSASRPQDRQFILSSKKLLLSDSGFYLCAWNTGQGGGELFFGEGSRLTVL.

V gene TRBV27 combines with J gene TRBJ2-1; TRBD2 might be the D (6 bases). CDR1 and CDR2 from the germline V gene are MNHEY and SMNVEV (reference sequence). The ends were cut back, 8 bases at V and 4 bases at J, with 15 bases in the middle. The CDR3 is 14 amino acids. CDR3: CASRTREEYNEQFF. The CDR3 DNA reads as TGTGCCAGCCGGACCAGGGAGGAGTACAATGAGCAGTTCTTC.

This clone was counted only a few times. The chain couples TRBV28 to TRBJ2-7; no clear D gene. Trimming took off 2 bases at V and 6 bases at J, with 5 bases between the two ends. Germline CDR1 reads MDHEN; CDR2 reads SYDVKM. The CDR3 covers 11 residues. The CDR3 DNA follows: TGTGCCAGCAGTTTAGAGGCCGAGCAGTACTTC. Its protein product is CASSLEAEQYF.